The T cell receptor beta chain described here comes from a study of T cell clonotyping in hematopoietic cell transplantation. Repertoires were generated with immunoSEQ multiplex PCR, while TCRdb's copy carries only in-frame clones and drops some. The sample holds 13,000 or so clones, approximately 80% seen once. Time point defined: recipient sample about 28 days before transplant, after cytoreduction. Samples: about 28 days before transplant, then days 30, 100 and 180 after. Germline loops: CDR1 SNHLY, CDR2 FYNNEI. V dropped 7 bases and J dropped 2 bases, with 7 bases sitting between them. The CDR3 sequence is 12 residues long. General observations from the study: Graft donor and pretransplant recipient Inverse Simpson Index values predicted broader posttransplant TCR diversity.

Comment on this clone: Its antigen remains unknown.

The J gene is TRBJ2-3, the V gene TRBV2; no definite D call. Sequenced here: peripheral blood mononuclear cells, sampled before stem cell transplant. The TCR comes from a man aged 60 to 69 with acute myeloid leukemia. Some clones in this sample may be carry-over from other donors' samples. In nucleotides, the CDR3 is TGTGCCAGCATGGAGCACACAGATACGCAGTATTTT. This encodes CASMEHTDTQYF. The full variable domain, completed using reference TRBV2 and TRBJ2-3, is EPEVTQTPSHQVTQMGQEVILRCVPISNHLYFYWYRQILGQKVEFLVSFYNNEISEKSEIFDDQFSVERPDGSNFTLKIRSTKLEDSAMYFCASMEHTDTQYFGPGTRLTVL.